This T cell receptor (beta chain) was captured in a study of beta chain features in type 1 diabetes. General study points: Moderately but significantly shorter TCRB CDR3s were found in Type 1 diabetes patients in all four CD4+ subsets.

Trimming took 0 bases from V and 2 from J, leaving 11 bases between them. Germline values: CDR1 LGHNA, CDR2 YNFKEQ. The CDR3 is made up of 16 amino acids. CD45RO/CCR7/CD25/CD127/CD95/CD27 sorting isolated CD4+ naive, central memory, regulatory and stem cell-like memory cells. This clone was counted between two and nine times. What it recognizes is unknown. Expressed TCRB transcripts were sequenced because the isolated RNA had all been reverse transcribed beforehand. Assay used: immunoSEQ multiplex PCR; TCRdb lists only in-frame clones, some missing. The sample holds 300,000 to 400,000 clones, less than 15% seen once.

This chain joins TRBV4-2 and TRBJ1-5; the D is unclear. Sequenced material: naive CD4+ T cells from blood. The sequence was collected from a woman aged 18 to 35 with type 1 diabetes. Here the CDR3 reads CASSQDGESGNQPQHF. CDR3 coding DNA: TGTGCCAGCAGCCAAGACGGGGAGTCAGGCAATCAGCCCCAGCATTTT.